This TCR beta chain was recorded in a study of T cells in Graves' hyperthyroidism and ophthalmopathy. Study summary: The authors collected peripheral blood at initial diagnosis, before any treatment.

The table lists this clonotype with many counts. Sampled blood dates from first hyperthyroidism diagnosis, and it precedes any ophthalmopathy symptoms. RNA transcripts were the template for amplifying TCR beta CDR3 regions. HTBI primers were employed in a first-round RT-PCR of the TCR CDR3. TCRdb ran MiXCR on the multiplex PCR reads and lists one entry per CDR3 protein. In the table there are fewer than 450,000 distinct CDR3 sequences, approximately 18% of which are singletons. In germline, CDR1 is MDHEN, CDR2 SYDVKM. With 5 bases clipped from V and 5 bases from J, the junction kept 10 bases outside the gene matches. The CDR3 spans 16 residues.

The J gene is TRBJ1-5, the V gene TRBV28; 9 nucleotides agree with TRBD1. The sample comprised blood. The TCR was taken from a woman aged 25 to 39 with Graves' hyperthyroidism that later progressed to Graves' ophthalmopathy. CDR3 region: CASSPPRTGVHQPQHF. CDR3 DNA sequence: TGTGCCAGCAGTCCCCCCCGGACAGGGGTCCATCAGCCCCAGCATTTT.